This TCR beta chain was found in a study of blood T cell repertoires in COVID-19. Overall study: Sites in the United States, Italy and Spain provided acute and convalescent COVID-19 samples. From T cells, B-cell-depleted T cells, or PBMCs came the material, which was cDNA or gDNA.

The protocol was immunoSEQ multiplex PCR, while the TCRdb copy is restricted to in-frame clones and leaves out a portion. The table includes nearly 350,000 clones, about 86% detected once. The sequence came from a man aged 25 to 40 with active or convalescent COVID-19. The sequenced material came from peripheral blood.

CDR3 in amino acids: CASSLRQGGGYTF. CDR3 in DNA: TGTGCCAGCAGCCTGAGACAGGGCGGTGGCTACACCTTC. The chain employs TRBV28 and TRBJ1-2; 7 bases fit TRBD1. Germline V lookup: CDR1 MDHEN, CDR2 SYDVKM. The CDR3 has 13 residues. The V and J ends lost 6 bases and 7 bases, in that order; junction bases with no gene match: 8.